These 4 T cell receptor beta chains were all obtained from the same sample, sequenced in a study of beta chain features in type 1 diabetes. Expressed TCRB transcripts were sequenced, since all the RNA that had been isolated was reverse transcribed. TCRdb's table, derived via immunoSEQ multiplex PCR, lists solely in-frame clones and lacks some. There are 70,000 to 95,000 clones in the sample; 25% to 35% occur only once, and 0.45% to 0.55% lies in the top ten. Sequencing was carried out using stem cell memory CD4+ T cells from blood. The origin of the receptors is a woman aged 18-29 years in good health.

In its sample, this clone was seen a few times. The chain has TRBV30 and TRBJ2-6; D possibly corresponds to TRBD1 (5 bases). This CDR3 is 13 amino acids long. CDR1 and CDR2 from the germline V gene are GTSNPN and SVGIG (reference sequence). The V and J ends lost 6 bases and 4 bases respectively, with 10 bases between them. DNA of the CDR3: TGTGCCTGCCAGGGTAGGGGGGCCAACGTCCTGACTTTC. Protein sequence: CACQGRGANVLTF.

This chain links TRBV6-5 with TRBJ2-7, with D perhaps TRBD2 (5 bases). Trimming cost V 7 bases and J 2 bases, with 15 bases left between them. Per the germline V gene, CDR1 is MNHEY and CDR2 is SVGAGI. The CDR3 spans 14 residues. CDR3 residues: CASTPPAAPYEQYF. The CDR3 DNA sequence: TGTGCCAGCACCCCCCCAGCGGCCCCCTACGAGCAGTACTTC.

The chain carries TRBV5-4 and TRBJ2-7; D unclear. CDR1 SGHNT and CDR2 YYREEE come from the germline V gene (reference sequence). The CDR3 contains 13 residues. V was trimmed by 1 base and J by 1 base, leaving 6 bases between them. This CDR3 reads CASSLPPSYEQYF. The CDR3 DNA reads as TGTGCCAGCAGCTTGCCCCCTTCCTACGAGCAGTACTTC. Filled out from reference TRBV5-4 and TRBJ2-7, the complete variable domain reads ETGVTQSPTHLIKTRGQQVTLRCSSQSGHNTVSWYQQALGQGPQFIFQYYREEENGRGNFPPRFSGLQFPNYSSELNVNALELDDSALYLCASSLPPSYEQYFGPGTRLTVT.

The V gene is TRBV2, the J gene TRBJ2-2; D call uncertain. The CDR3 consists of 13 residues. Germline-derived CDR1 and CDR2 are SNHLY and FYNNEI. V shed 4 bases and J shed 3 bases, with 6 bases lying between them. CDR3 in amino acids: CASSGLYTGELFF. The CDR3, as DNA: TGTGCCAGCAGTGGTCTGTACACCGGGGAGCTGTTTTTT.